These 19 T cell receptor beta chains share one sample of origin, sequenced in a study of shared clonotypes between healthy human individuals. Sequenced by immunoSEQ multiplex PCR; TCRdb stores in-frame clones only, minus some. Of about 490,000 clones detected, less than 80% appear once; the ten largest clones hold approximately 12%. Material: PBMCs. The receptor source for this set is a woman aged 35 to 49 in good health. Some clones in this sample may be carry-over from other donors' samples.

On this clone itself: A far larger clone is one base from this, pointing to a likely read error. The CDR3 here is CASRGDLNSEQYF. Written as DNA, the CDR3 is TGCGCCAGCAGAGGGGACCTCAATTCCGAGCAGTACTTC. J is TRBJ2-7 and V is TRBV4-1; the D gene could be TRBD1 or TRBD2 (5 bases each). The V end was cut by 6 bases, the J end by 6 bases, with 15 bases between. CDR3 length: 13 amino acids. Germline V gives CDR1 MGHRA, CDR2 YSYEKL.

The rearrangement links TRBV4-2 to TRBJ2-5; D might be TRBD1 (6 bases). The CDR3 consists of 15 residues. V lost 1 base to trimming and J lost 5 bases, with 14 bases between them. The germline V gene encodes CDR1 LGHNA and CDR2 YNFKEQ. CDR3 sequence reads: CASSQGHRAYETQYF. In nucleotides, the CDR3 is TGTGCCAGCAGCCAAGGCCACAGGGCATACGAGACCCAGTACTTC.

This chain uses TRBV6-1 with TRBJ1-3; unclear D gene. With 4 bases removed from V and 0 bases from J, the gap between germline ends came to 10 bases. The CDR3 loop spans 15 amino acids. The germline CDR1 and CDR2 sequences are MNHNS and SASEGT. The CDR3 coding sequence is TGTGCCAGCAGTGTTGGTCCTGACTCTGGAAACACCATATATTTT. Protein: CASSVGPDSGNTIYF.

This sequence joins TRBV11-2 and TRBJ1-3; D not resolved. The germline V gene encodes CDR1 SGHAT and CDR2 FQNNGV. Between the trimmed V and J ends, which lost 5 bases and 2 bases, there was a span of 13 bases. The CDR3 contains 15 residues. CDR3 protein: CASSPRVGPGNTIYF. CDR3 bases: TGTGCCAGCAGCCCCCGGGTTGGACCTGGAAACACCATATATTTT. The full variable domain, rest sourced from reference TRBV11-2 and TRBJ1-3, is EAGVAQSPRYKIIEKRQSVAFWCNPISGHATLYWYQQILGQGPKLLIQFQNNGVVDDSQLPKDRFSAERLKGVDSTLKIQPAKLEDSAVYLCASSPRVGPGNTIYFGEGSWLTVV.

This clone was seen only once. The V call is TRBV5-4, the J call TRBJ2-7; 16 bases are shared with TRBD2. V dropped 4 bases and J dropped 6; count of bases not matched to a gene: 4. The germline CDR1 and CDR2 sequences are SGHNT and YYREEE (reference sequence). The length of the CDR3 is 15 residues. The CDR3 reads CASSRGLAGGVEQYF. In DNA form, the CDR3 reads TGTGCCAGCAGCCGGGGACTAGCGGGAGGGGTCGAGCAGTACTTC.

Turning to this clone: A junction boundary mismatches the germline segment, possibly from a read error. The chain uses TRBV10-3 and TRBJ1-2; D remains ambiguous. The CDR3 runs to 14 residues. The germline V gene has CDR1 ENHRY and CDR2 SYGVKD. The CDR3 loop reads CASSLVPLGYGYTF. The CDR3 DNA is TGTGCCAGCAGTTTAGTTCCTCTAGGCTATGGCTACACCTTC.

The chain carries TRBV10-3 and TRBJ1-5; 8 bases map to TRBD1. The CDR3 is 13 residues long. CDR1 is ENHRY and CDR2 is SYGVKD in the germline V gene. V lost 9 bases to trimming and J lost 1 base; unmatched junction nucleotides: 2. CDR3: CAITGGSNQPQHF. Written as DNA, the CDR3 is TGTGCCATTACAGGGGGGAGCAATCAGCCCCAGCATTTT.

The J gene is TRBJ1-5, the V gene TRBV28; possibly TRBD1 for D (6 bases). The V gene lost 2 bases and the J gene lost 4 bases, with 21 bases spanning the gap. Germline loops: CDR1 MDHEN, CDR2 SYDVKM. CDR3 size: 18 residues. The CDR3 loop reads CASSLNSMGRGTNQPQHF. CDR3 in DNA: TGTGCCAGCAGTTTAAATTCTATGGGCAGGGGCACGAATCAGCCCCAGCATTTT.

This clone was counted many times. The chain links TRBV5-1 to TRBJ2-1; 8 positions agree with TRBD1. The V gene's germline CDR1 is SGHRS and CDR2 YFSETQ. This CDR3 comprises 15 residues. The junction had 2 bases not matched to a gene; V was cut back by 3 bases and J by 0 bases. CDR3 sequence: CASSSGQGSYNEQFF. CDR3 coding DNA: TGCGCCAGCAGCTCAGGACAGGGCTCCTACAATGAGCAGTTCTTC. Full variable domain (remainder filled in from reference TRBV5-1 and TRBJ2-1): KAGVTQTPRYLIKTRGQQVTLSCSPISGHRSVSWYQQTPGQGLQFLFEYFSETQRNKGNFPGRFSGRQFSNSRSEMNVSTLELGDSALYLCASSSGQGSYNEQFFGPGTRLTVL.

The genes are TRBV6-1 and TRBJ2-7; no reliable D call. The CDR3 runs to 14 residues. Germline lookup yields CDR1 MNHNS and CDR2 SASEGT. V was clipped by 1 base and J by 4 bases, with 11 bases between them. CDR3 loop: CASSEVRNRYEQYF. CDR3 DNA sequence: TGTGCCAGCAGTGAAGTGAGGAACCGGTACGAGCAGTACTTC.

The rearrangement uses TRBV4-1 and TRBJ2-7, with 9 bases matching TRBD1. This CDR3 region has 15 residues. CDR1 and CDR2 from the germline V gene are MGHRA and YSYEKL. The J segment lost 5 bases and the V segment lost 4 bases, leaving 9 bases of the junction unmatched. CDR3 residues: CASSLRGTGKDEQYF. The CDR3, as DNA: TGCGCCAGCAGCCTCCGCGGGACAGGGAAGGACGAGCAGTACTTC.

This clone was found a few times. In nucleotides, the CDR3 is TGTGCCAGCAGTGAACGCGTCGTCGACGGAACGTACAATGAGCAGTTCTTC. It is translated as CASSERVVDGTYNEQFF. This chain joins TRBV2 and TRBJ2-1; no clear D. The CDR3 contains 17 residues. Trimming stripped 2 bases from V and 4 bases from J, with 18 bases between. Germline values: CDR1 SNHLY, CDR2 FYNNEI. The whole variable domain, remainder taken from reference TRBV2 and TRBJ2-1, is EPEVTQTPSHQVTQMGQEVILRCVPISNHLYFYWYRQILGQKVEFLVSFYNNEISEKSEIFDDQFSVERPDGSNFTLKIRSTKLEDSAMYFCASSERVVDGTYNEQFFGPGTRLTVL.

The rearrangement links TRBV7-9 to TRBJ2-3; D ambiguous. The V end was cut by 0 bases, the J end by 10 bases, with 8 bases between. The germline gives CDR1 SEHNR, CDR2 FQNEAQ (reference sequence). This CDR3 contains 12 residues. The CDR3 reads CASSLAVAAQYF. The CDR3 bases are TGTGCCAGCAGCTTAGCGGTGGCGGCGCAGTATTTT.

V usage is TRBV28 and J usage is TRBJ2-1; weak D call: TRBD1 (5 bases). Germline V gene lookup returns CDR1 MDHEN and CDR2 SYDVKM. V was trimmed by 6 bases and J by 9 bases, leaving 21 bases between them. This CDR3 has 15 residues. CDR3 coding DNA: TGTGCCAGCAGGAAGGGGTGGGGAAGGGCTAGTGAGCAGTTCTTC. Its translation: CASRKGWGRASEQFF.

The chain joins TRBV5-4 to TRBJ2-2; TRBD2 matches 12 bases. Germline V CDR1 and CDR2: SGHNT, YYREEE (reference sequence). This CDR3 comprises 18 residues. V was pared by 2 bases and J by 2 bases, with 7 bases of the junction left unmatched. The CDR3 sequence is CASSFGWGLAGNTGELFF. The CDR3 DNA reads as TGTGCCAGCAGCTTTGGTTGGGGACTAGCGGGTAACACCGGGGAGCTGTTTTTT.

V gene TRBV7-9 combines with J gene TRBJ2-1, with 12 bases identical to TRBD2. Germline CDR1 and CDR2: SEHNR and FQNEAQ (reference sequence). CDR3 size: 15 residues. The J segment lost 5 bases and the V segment lost 2 bases, leaving 1 base of the junction unmatched. DNA for the CDR3: TGTGCCAGCAGCTTAAGACTAGCGGGAGACAATGAGCAGTTCTTC. This codes for CASSLRLAGDNEQFF.

The table lists this clone with a count of one. One base away lies a much larger clone, so this may be a sequencing read error. The chain employs TRBV7-6 and TRBJ2-1; the match to TRBD2 covers 10 bases. The CDR3 has 15 residues. V was pared by 5 bases and J by 2 bases, with 3 bases of the junction left unmatched. Germline loops: CDR1 SGHVS, CDR2 FNYEAQ. DNA for the CDR3: TGTGCCAGCAGCCCCGGGACTAGCGCCTACAATGAGCAGTTCTTC. Translation: CASSPGTSAYNEQFF.

In its sample, this clone was seen a few times. V and J are TRBV27 and TRBJ2-7, with D maybe TRBD2 (6 bases). Trimming left V 10 bases short and J 6 bases short, with 16 bases between. CDR3 length: 12 residues. Germline CDR1 MNHEY, CDR2 SMNVEV (reference sequence). The CDR3 loop reads CATLPGGLEQYF. The CDR3 DNA follows: TGTGCCACCCTCCCCGGGGGTCTCGAGCAGTACTTC.

The V gene is TRBV11-3, the J gene TRBJ2-1; 12 bases line up with TRBD1. V was pared by 0 bases and J by 7 bases, with 7 bases of the junction left unmatched. The CDR3 covers 17 residues. Germline CDR1 is SGHNT and CDR2 is YENEEA. In DNA form, the CDR3 reads TGTGCCAGCAGCTTAGAGGGGACAGGGGGCTTAGGGAATGAGCAGTTCTTC. Its protein product is CASSLEGTGGLGNEQFF.